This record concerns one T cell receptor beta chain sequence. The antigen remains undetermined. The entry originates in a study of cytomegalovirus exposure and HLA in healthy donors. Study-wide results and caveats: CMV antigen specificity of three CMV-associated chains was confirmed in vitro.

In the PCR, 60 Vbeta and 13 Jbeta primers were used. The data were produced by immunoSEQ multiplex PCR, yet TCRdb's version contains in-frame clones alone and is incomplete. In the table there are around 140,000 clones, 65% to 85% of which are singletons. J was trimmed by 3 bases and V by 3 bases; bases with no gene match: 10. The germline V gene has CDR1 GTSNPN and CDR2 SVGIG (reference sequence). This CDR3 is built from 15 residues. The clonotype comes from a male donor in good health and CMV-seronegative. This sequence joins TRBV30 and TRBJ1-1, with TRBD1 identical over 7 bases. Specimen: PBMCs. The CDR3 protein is CAWRNRGLGDTEAFF. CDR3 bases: TGTGCCTGGAGAAACAGGGGATTGGGGGACACTGAAGCTTTCTTT.